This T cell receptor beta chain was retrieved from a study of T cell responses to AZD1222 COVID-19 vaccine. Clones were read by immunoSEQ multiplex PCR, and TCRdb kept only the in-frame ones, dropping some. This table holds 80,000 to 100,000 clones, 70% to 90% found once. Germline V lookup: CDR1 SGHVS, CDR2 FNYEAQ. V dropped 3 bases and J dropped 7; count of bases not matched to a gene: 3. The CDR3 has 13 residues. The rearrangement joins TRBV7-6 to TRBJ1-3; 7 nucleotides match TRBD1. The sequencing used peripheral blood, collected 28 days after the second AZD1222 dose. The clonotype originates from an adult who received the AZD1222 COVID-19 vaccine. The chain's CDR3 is CASSFPGGNTIYF. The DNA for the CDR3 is TGTGCCAGCAGCTTTCCAGGGGGGAACACCATATATTTT.